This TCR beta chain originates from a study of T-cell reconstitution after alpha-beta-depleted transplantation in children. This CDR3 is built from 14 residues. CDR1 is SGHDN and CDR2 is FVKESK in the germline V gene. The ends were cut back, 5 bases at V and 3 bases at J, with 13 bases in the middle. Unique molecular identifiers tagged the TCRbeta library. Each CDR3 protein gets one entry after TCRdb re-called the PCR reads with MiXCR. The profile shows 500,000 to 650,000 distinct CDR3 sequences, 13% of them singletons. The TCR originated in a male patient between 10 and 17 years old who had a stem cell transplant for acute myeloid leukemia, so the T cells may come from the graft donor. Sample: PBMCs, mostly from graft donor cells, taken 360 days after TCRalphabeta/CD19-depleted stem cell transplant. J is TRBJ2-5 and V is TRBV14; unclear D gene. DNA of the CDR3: TGTGCCAGCAGCAAACTGACTGTTGAAGAGACCCAGTACTTC. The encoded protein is CASSKLTVEETQYF.